The next 23 T cell receptor beta chains were all read from a single sample in a study of blood T cell repertoires in COVID-19 (dated by TCRdb to 2018 to 2021). Receptor amplification or capture employed the immunoSEQ multiplex PCR assay. Drawn from immuneACCESS, this table holds only the in-frame rearrangements with V and J called that TCRdb kept. Clones are partly lost; checked studies trace under half to an unresolved V gene and leave the rest unexplained. For this sample the table gives about 32,000 clones, of which 65% to 90% were detected only once. More than 5.5% of the sample is taken by the ten largest. The source material was peripheral blood. Source of these receptors: a woman of 80 years or more with active or convalescent COVID-19.

This chain links TRBV5-8 with TRBJ2-6; weak D call: TRBD2 (5 bases). The germline gives CDR1 SGHTS, CDR2 YDEGEE. This CDR3 has 16 residues. Trimming took 0 bases from V and 0 from J, leaving 7 bases between them. This CDR3 is CASSLETSSGANVLTF. DNA of the CDR3: TGTGCCAGCAGCTTGGAAACTAGCTCTGGGGCCAACGTCCTGACTTTC.

A single count supports this clone. The CDR3 loop is CASSQGGPRTGELFF. The CDR3 bases are TGCGCCAGCAGCCAAGGCGGGCCACGCACCGGGGAGCTGTTTTTT. The chain is built from TRBV4-3 and TRBJ2-2; D might be TRBD2 (5 bases). The CDR3 has 15 amino acids. The germline gives CDR1 LGHNA, CDR2 YSLEER. V gave up 1 base and J gave up 4 bases, with 10 bases separating them.

The rearrangement uses TRBV6-2 or TRBV6-3 and TRBJ1-1, with 7 bases matching TRBD1. The ends lost 6 bases at V and 5 bases at J; junction bases unmatched: 9. Germline CDR1 reads MNHEY; CDR2 reads SVGEGT. This CDR3 has 14 residues. The CDR3 nucleotides read TGTGCCAGCAGCGACAGACAGGGAAAGACTGAAGCTTTCTTT. Its translation: CASSDRQGKTEAFF.

The chain combines TRBV12-3 or TRBV12-4 with TRBJ1-1, with 7 positions matching TRBD1. CDR3 size: 13 residues. The junction had 0 bases not matched to a gene; V was cut back by 5 bases and J by 0 bases. Written as DNA, the CDR3 is TGTGCCAGCAGTGACAGGGTGAACACTGAAGCTTTCTTT. It translates to CASSDRVNTEAFF.

V usage is TRBV28 and J usage is TRBJ1-4, with unresolved D. The V end lost 6 bases, the J end lost 7 bases, and 18 bases lay between the germline ends. Germline CDR1 and CDR2: MDHEN and SYDVKM. There are 15 residues in the CDR3. CDR3 amino acids: CASRTREVKGEKLFF. DNA for the CDR3: TGTGCCAGCAGGACTCGGGAGGTGAAGGGTGAAAAACTGTTTTTT.

This clone was recorded a few times. This rearrangement joins TRBV15 to TRBJ1-2; 10 bases are shared with TRBD1. From germline, CDR1 is LNHNV and CDR2 YYDKDF (reference sequence). Trimming took 0 bases from V and 8 from J; bases not matched to a gene: 12. The CDR3 length is 17 residues. This CDR3 is CATSRDALGTGAGGYTF. The CDR3 nucleotides are TGTGCCACCAGCAGAGATGCATTGGGGACAGGGGCGGGCGGCTACACCTTC.

This clone occurred a few times. This chain joins TRBV6-2 or TRBV6-3 and TRBJ1-5; weak D call: TRBD1 (5 bases). Germline-derived CDR1 and CDR2 are MNHEY and SVGEGT. The CDR3 covers 14 residues. Trimming removed 6 bases from V and 8 bases from J, with 17 bases in between. The DNA of the CDR3 is TGTGCCAGCAGCTTTGCGGGGGGGATCAAGCCCCAGCATTTT. Translating it yields CASSFAGGIKPQHF.

This rearrangement joins TRBV19 to TRBJ1-2; 9 positions agree with TRBD1. The CDR3 loop spans 14 amino acids. CDR1 is LNHDA and CDR2 is SQIVND in the germline V gene (reference sequence). The V gene end was trimmed by 5 bases and the J gene end by 4 bases; junction bases not matched to a gene: 5. The CDR3 sequence: CASSVGQGSYGYTF. The CDR3 region has the DNA TGTGCCAGTAGTGTGGGACAGGGCTCCTATGGCTACACCTTC.

The chain recombines TRBV7-2 with TRBJ1-4; 8 bases align to TRBD1. The CDR3 extends over 15 amino acids. V was pared by 5 bases and J by 5 bases, with 7 bases of the junction left unmatched. From germline, CDR1 is SGHTA and CDR2 FQGNSA. The CDR3 sequence is CASSPSQGGNEKLFF. CDR3 in DNA: TGTGCCAGCAGCCCATCACAGGGGGGGAATGAAAAACTGTTTTTT. Filled out from reference TRBV7-2 and TRBJ1-4, the complete variable domain reads GAGVSQSPSNKVTEKGKDVELRCDPISGHTALYWYRQSLGQGLEFLIYFQGNSAPDKSGLPSDRFSAERTGGSVSTLTIQRTQQEDSAVYLCASSPSQGGNEKLFFGSGTQLSVL.

This clone was observed once. The CDR3 loop is CASSQVVTAYNSPLHF. The CDR3 coding sequence is TGTGCCAGCAGCCAAGTTGTGACAGCCTATAATTCACCCCTCCACTTT. The chain joins TRBV3-1 (or the pseudogene TRBV3-2) to TRBJ1-6, with a weak D call TRBD1 (5 bases). This CDR3 region has 16 residues. Germline values: CDR1 LGHDT, CDR2 YNNKEL (reference sequence). Trimming left V 1 base short and J 2 bases short, with 9 bases between.

The V gene is TRBV7-2, the J gene TRBJ2-7; D may be TRBD2 (5 bases). The V end lost 5 bases, the J end lost 1 base, and 12 bases lay between the germline ends. The germline CDR1 and CDR2 sequences are SGHTA and FQGNSA. The CDR3 has 14 residues. DNA of the CDR3: TGTGCCAGCAGCCCCCGACGGGGATCCTACGAGCAGTACTTC. Translated, it gives CASSPRRGSYEQYF.

This rearrangement joins TRBV19 to TRBJ1-3, with a weak D call TRBD1 (6 bases). Per the germline V gene, CDR1 is LNHDA and CDR2 is SQIVND (reference sequence). V lost 10 bases to trimming and J lost 0 bases, with 16 bases between them. The CDR3 is 15 amino acids. CDR3 residues: CATRGDRSSGNTIYF. CDR3 sequence (DNA): TGTGCCACCCGGGGAGACAGGAGCTCTGGAAACACCATATATTTT. Full variable domain (outside the CDR3, taken from reference TRBV19 and TRBJ1-3): DGGITQSPKYLFRKEGQNVTLSCEQNLNHDAMYWYRQDPGQGLRLIYYSQIVNDFQKGDIAEGYSVSREKKESFPLTVTSAQKNPTAFYLCATRGDRSSGNTIYFGEGSWLTVV.

The J gene is TRBJ2-1, the V gene TRBV7-8; 8 nucleotides align to TRBD2. This CDR3 comprises 15 residues. Germline CDR1 reads SGHVS; CDR2 reads FQNEAQ. J lost 2 bases, V lost 5 bases, and 5 bases had no gene match. CDR3 DNA: TGTGCCAGCAGCCCTATGCGGGGGGCCTACAATGAGCAGTTCTTC. As protein: CASSPMRGAYNEQFF.

The J gene is TRBJ2-7, the V gene TRBV4-1, with D tentatively TRBD2 (6 bases). This CDR3 has 14 residues. Germline V gene data show CDR1 as MGHRA and CDR2 as YSYEKL. V shed 1 base and J shed 4 bases, with 11 bases lying between them. The CDR3 region is CASSQGLGTYEQYF. DNA of the CDR3: TGCGCCAGCAGCCAAGGGCTTGGGACTTACGAGCAGTACTTC.

This chain connects TRBV5-1 to TRBJ1-3; TRBD1 matches at 7 bases. Germline CDR1 and CDR2: SGHRS and YFSETQ. J lost 2 bases, V lost 0 bases, and 8 bases had no gene match. This CDR3 is 17 amino acids long. CDR3 sequence (DNA): TGCGCCAGCAGCTTGGTAGGGACAGCGAGCCCTGGAAACACCATATATTTT. Amino acids: CASSLVGTASPGNTIYF.

The rearrangement uses TRBV9 and TRBJ2-3; TRBD1 is a possible D gene (5 bases). Germline CDR1 is SGDLS and CDR2 is YYNGEE. Trimming removed 5 bases at V and 2 bases at J, with 15 bases between. CDR3 length: 15 amino acids. The CDR3 nucleotides read TGTGCCAGCAGTTCTCGCAGGGCGGCCACAGATACGCAGTATTTT. It codes for CASSSRRAATDTQYF. The variable domain in full, with the rest retrieved from reference TRBV9 and TRBJ2-3, is DSGVTQTPKHLITATGQRVTLRCSPRSGDLSVYWYQQSLDQGLQFLIQYYNGEERAKGNILERFSAQQFPDLHSELNLSSLELGDSALYFCASSSRRAATDTQYFGPGTRLTVL.

CDR3 amino acids: CASKAPGSGQPQHF. CDR3 nucleotide sequence: TGTGCCAGCAAGGCCCCAGGGTCCGGTCAGCCCCAGCATTTT. The rearrangement links TRBV19 to TRBJ1-5, with D tentatively TRBD1 (5 bases). The CDR3 covers 14 residues. Germline V gene data show CDR1 as LNHDA and CDR2 as SQIVND (reference sequence). V was pared by 9 bases and J by 6 bases, with 18 bases between.

The rearrangement joins TRBV2 to TRBJ2-1; D unclear. This CDR3 contains 12 residues. The V gene's germline CDR1 is SNHLY and CDR2 FYNNEI. Trimming removed 3 bases at V and 9 bases at J, with 9 bases between. This CDR3 reads CASSEKLSEQFF. The CDR3 nucleotides read TGTGCCAGCAGTGAGAAGTTGAGTGAGCAGTTCTTC.

This chain links TRBV9 with TRBJ2-2; 8 bases fit TRBD2. V was clipped by 0 bases and J by 4 bases; unmatched bases: 2. The CDR3 sequence is 15 residues long. Germline lookup yields CDR1 SGDLS and CDR2 YYNGEE. The CDR3 protein is CASSVATSGTGELFF. CDR3 nucleotide sequence: TGTGCCAGCAGCGTAGCTACTAGCGGCACCGGGGAGCTGTTTTTT. The variable domain in full, completed from reference TRBV9 and TRBJ2-2, reads DSGVTQTPKHLITATGQRVTLRCSPRSGDLSVYWYQQSLDQGLQFLIQYYNGEERAKGNILERFSAQQFPDLHSELNLSSLELGDSALYFCASSVATSGTGELFFGEGSRLTVL.

This chain joins TRBV29-1 and TRBJ2-3; no clear D. The CDR3 is made up of 13 amino acids. CDR1 SQVTM and CDR2 ANQGSEA come from the germline V gene. The ends were cut back, 8 bases at V and 0 bases at J, with 12 bases in the middle. The CDR3 DNA sequence: TGCAGCCCGATCGTCCAGAGCACAGATACGCAGTATTTT. As protein: CSPIVQSTDTQYF.

The V gene is TRBV27, the J gene TRBJ2-7; TRBD1 matches 9 bases. The CDR3 sequence is 15 residues long. The trim removed 4 bases at V and 1 base at J, leaving 5 bases unmatched. Germline CDR1 MNHEY, CDR2 SMNVEV (reference sequence). CDR3 sequence (DNA): TGTGCCAGCAGTTCTCCGGGACAGGGATCCTACGAGCAGTACTTC. Translating gives CASSSPGQGSYEQYF.

The gene calls are TRBV24-1 and TRBJ2-3, with 8 positions matching TRBD1. J was trimmed by 2 bases and V by 11 bases; bases with no gene match: 11. Germline values: CDR1 KGHDR, CDR2 SFDVKD. The CDR3 totals 15 residues. The CDR3 coding sequence is TGTGCCAGCTCGCCTGGACAGGGAAACACAGATACGCAGTATTTT. Its protein product is CASSPGQGNTDTQYF.

In this sample, this clone is medium-sized (0.01 to 0.1%). J is TRBJ1-2 and V is TRBV29-1; 9 bases are a match to TRBD1. In germline, CDR1 is SQVTM, CDR2 ANQGSEA. Trimming at V came to 4 bases and at J to 4 bases, leaving 10 bases not matched to a gene. The CDR3 sequence is 15 residues long. CDR3 coding DNA: TGCAGCGTTGTAGGGGCCGGGACAGGGATCTATGGCTACACCTTC. This codes for CSVVGAGTGIYGYTF. Based on the CDR3 plus reference TRBV29-1 and TRBJ1-2, the full variable domain is SAVISQKPSRDICQRGTSLTIQCQVDSQVTMMFWYRQQPGQSLTLIATANQGSEATYESGFVIDKFPISRPNLTFSTLTVSNMSPEDSSIYLCSVVGAGTGIYGYTFGSGTRLTVV.